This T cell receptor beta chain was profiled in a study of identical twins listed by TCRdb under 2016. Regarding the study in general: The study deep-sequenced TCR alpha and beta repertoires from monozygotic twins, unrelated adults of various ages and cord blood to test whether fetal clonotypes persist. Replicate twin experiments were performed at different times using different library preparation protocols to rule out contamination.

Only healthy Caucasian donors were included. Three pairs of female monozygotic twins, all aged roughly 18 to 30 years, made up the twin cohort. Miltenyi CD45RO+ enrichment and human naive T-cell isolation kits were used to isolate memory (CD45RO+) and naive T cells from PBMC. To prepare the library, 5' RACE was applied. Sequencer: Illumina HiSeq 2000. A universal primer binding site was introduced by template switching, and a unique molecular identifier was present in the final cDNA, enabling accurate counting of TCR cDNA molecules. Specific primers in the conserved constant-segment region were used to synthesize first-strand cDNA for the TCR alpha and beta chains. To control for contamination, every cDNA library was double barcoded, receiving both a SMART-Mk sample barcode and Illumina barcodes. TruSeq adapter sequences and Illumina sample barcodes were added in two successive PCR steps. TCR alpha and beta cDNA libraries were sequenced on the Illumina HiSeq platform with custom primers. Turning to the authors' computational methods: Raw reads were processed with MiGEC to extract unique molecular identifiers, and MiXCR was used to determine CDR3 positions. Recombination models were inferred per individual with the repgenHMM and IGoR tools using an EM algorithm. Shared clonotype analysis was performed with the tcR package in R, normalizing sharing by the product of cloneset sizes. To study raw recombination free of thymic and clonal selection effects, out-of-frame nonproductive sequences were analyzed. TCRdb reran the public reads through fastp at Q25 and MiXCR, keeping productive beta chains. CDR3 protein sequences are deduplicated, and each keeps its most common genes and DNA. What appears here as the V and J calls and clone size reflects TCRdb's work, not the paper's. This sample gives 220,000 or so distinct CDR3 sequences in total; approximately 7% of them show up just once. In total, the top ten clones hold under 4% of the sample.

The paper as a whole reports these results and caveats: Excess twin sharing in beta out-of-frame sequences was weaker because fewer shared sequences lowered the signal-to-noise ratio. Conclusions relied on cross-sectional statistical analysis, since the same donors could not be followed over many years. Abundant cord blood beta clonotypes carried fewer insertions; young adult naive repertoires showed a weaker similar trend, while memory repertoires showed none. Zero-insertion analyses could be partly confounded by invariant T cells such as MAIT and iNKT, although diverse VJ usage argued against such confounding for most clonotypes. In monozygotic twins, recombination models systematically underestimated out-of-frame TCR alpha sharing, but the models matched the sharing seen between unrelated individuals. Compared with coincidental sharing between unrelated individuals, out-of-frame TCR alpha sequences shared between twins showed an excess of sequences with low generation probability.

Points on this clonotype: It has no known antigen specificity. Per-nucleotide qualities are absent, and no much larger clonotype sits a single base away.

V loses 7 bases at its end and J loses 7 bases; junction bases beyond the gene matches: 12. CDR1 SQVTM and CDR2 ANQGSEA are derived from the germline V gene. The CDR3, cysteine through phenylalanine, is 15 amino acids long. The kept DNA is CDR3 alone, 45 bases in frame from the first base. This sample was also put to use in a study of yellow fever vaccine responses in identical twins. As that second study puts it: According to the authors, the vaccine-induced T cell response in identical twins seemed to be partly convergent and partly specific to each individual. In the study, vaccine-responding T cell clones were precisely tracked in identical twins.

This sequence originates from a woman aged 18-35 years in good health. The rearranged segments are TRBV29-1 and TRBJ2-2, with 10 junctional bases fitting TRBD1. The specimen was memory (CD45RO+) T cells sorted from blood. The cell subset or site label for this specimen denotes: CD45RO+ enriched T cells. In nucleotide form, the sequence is TGCAGCGCGGGCTCCGGGACAGGGGATCACGGGGAGCTGTTTTTT. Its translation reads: CSAGSGTGDHGELFF.